This is a list of T cell receptor beta chains from one sample in a study of T cells after yellow fever vaccination. From the 5' RACE reads, TCRdb called clonotypes with MiXCR, one entry per CDR3 protein. Counted here are roughly 400,000 distinct CDR3 sequences, roughly 20% occurring once; the ten biggest clones make up around 17%. The source material was PBMCs, sampled before the yellow fever booster vaccination. The receptors stem from a young man who received the YFV17D yellow fever vaccine. Each CDR3 is given with its conserved first and last residue. The order of the fields is V gene, D gene, J gene, clone size, CDR3 DNA, CDR3 protein. D genes are given only for firm matches. Rows give clone size only sometimes, using once, few, many, or a class for an expanded clone.

TRBV5-6	NA	TRBJ2-1	NA	TGTGCCAGCAGCTATGGACAGTCCCTAAATGAGCAGTTCTTC	CASSYGQSLNEQFF
TRBV7-9	NA	TRBJ1-2	NA	TGTGCCAGCAGCTTAGACAGCTGGGGTGGCTACACCTTC	CASSLDSWGGYTF
TRBV7-9	NA	TRBJ2-3	many	TGTGCCAGCAGCTTAGTTCGGGATACGCAGTATTTT	CASSLVRDTQYF
TRBV5-1	TRBD1	TRBJ2-5	few	TGCGCCAGCAGCTTGGGGGACAGGCAAGAGACCCAGTACTTC	CASSLGDRQETQYF
TRBV12-3/TRBV12-4	NA	TRBJ2-2	few	TGTGCCAGCACACACCTTCGGAACACCGGGGAGCTGTTTTTT	CASTHLRNTGELFF
TRBV25-1	NA	TRBJ1-1	NA	TGTGCCAGCAGTGAATTTGGGCGCACTGAAGCTTTCTTT	CASSEFGRTEAFF
TRBV5-1	NA	TRBJ1-1	NA	TGCGCCAGCAGCTTGGCCGGAGGCTTTGAAGCTTTCTTT	CASSLAGGFEAFF
TRBV5-5	NA	TRBJ2-1	NA	TGTGCCAGCAGCTTGGTTGCGGCGCAGTTCTTC	CASSLVAAQFF
TRBV4-3	NA	TRBJ2-3	few	TGCGCCAGCAGCCACAGGGACACCACAGATACGCAGTATTTT	CASSHRDTTDTQYF
TRBV4-3	TRBD2	TRBJ2-1	many	TGCGCCAGCAGCCAAGATTTGATGGCTAGCGGGGGGCGGGGGAATGAGCAGTTCTTC	CASSQDLMASGGRGNEQFF
TRBV14	NA	TRBJ1-1	few	TGTGCCAGCAGCCCCCTCTCAGGCATGGGCACTGAAGCTTTCTTT	CASSPLSGMGTEAFF
TRBV5-5	TRBD1	TRBJ2-1	NA	TGTGCCAGCAGCCCCGCAACAGGGGGATGGGAAGAGCAGTTCTTC	CASSPATGGWEEQFF
TRBV7-2	NA	TRBJ1-5	few	TGTGCCAGCAGCTCAGGGGTGGATCAGCCCCAGCATTTT	CASSSGVDQPQHF
TRBV7-2	TRBD2	TRBJ2-7	NA	TGTGCCAGCAGGCCAACTAGCGGGGGCTACGAGCAGTACTTC	CASRPTSGGYEQYF
TRBV5-1	NA	TRBJ1-2	NA	TGCGCCAGCAGCCAGACGGTTACTACGGCAGGCTACACCTTC	CASSQTVTTAGYTF
TRBV24-1	NA	TRBJ2-5	few	TGTGCCACCAGTGATTTGTTTCCGGCGACCCAGTACTTC	CATSDLFPATQYF
TRBV7-9	NA	TRBJ1-1	NA	TGTGCCTGCCGACAGAAAGATCAGGAAGCTTTCTTT	CACRQKDQEAFF
TRBV7-2	TRBD2	TRBJ2-7	NA	TGTGCCAGCAGCAAAGGGACTAGCGGTCTATACGAGCAGTACTTC	CASSKGTSGLYEQYF
TRBV5-1	NA	TRBJ2-3	NA	TGCGCCAGCAGCTTGTTCGGGGCCACAGATACGCAGTATTTT	CASSLFGATDTQYF
TRBV6-2/TRBV6-3	NA	TRBJ2-1	NA	TGTGCCAGCAGCCTCCACCGGGTGTCCTACAATGAGCAGTTCTTC	CASSLHRVSYNEQFF
TRBV6-5	NA	TRBJ2-5	many	TGTGCCAGCAGGCCTCGTCCGGGGGGCGGAGAGACCCAGTACTTC	CASRPRPGGGETQYF
TRBV7-3	NA	TRBJ2-1	many	TGTGCCAGCAGCTCGGGACTCAATGAGCAGTTCTTC	CASSSGLNEQFF
TRBV3-1	NA	TRBJ1-1	NA	TGTGCCAGCAGCCAAGCCCCAGGGGTCGCTTTCTTT	CASSQAPGVAFF
TRBV24-1	NA	TRBJ2-5	many	TGTGCCACCAGCGGTAGTGTGGTGGAGACCCAGTACTTC	CATSGSVVETQYF
TRBV20-1	NA	TRBJ1-1	NA	TGCAGTGCTAGAGTGTCCGGGGGGTTGAACACTGAAGCTTTCTTT	CSARVSGGLNTEAFF
TRBV4-3	NA	TRBJ2-4	few	TGCGCCAGCAGCCAAGATGCCGGGTCCAAAAACATTCAGTACTTC	CASSQDAGSKNIQYF
TRBV12-3/TRBV12-4	NA	TRBJ2-3	NA	TGTGCCAGCAGCCCCGCTTGGTTGGGGACAGATACGCAGTATTTT	CASSPAWLGTDTQYF
TRBV5-1	NA	TRBJ2-5	NA	TGCGCCAGCAGCTTGGACAGGGCGGTAGAGACCCAGTACTTC	CASSLDRAVETQYF
TRBV9	NA	TRBJ2-3	many	TGTGCCAGCAGCGTAGGGGGATACACAGATACGCAGTATTTT	CASSVGGYTDTQYF
TRBV20-1	NA	TRBJ2-4	few	TGCAGTGCTAGAGTGGGGCTCGAAAACATTCAGTACTTC	CSARVGLENIQYF
TRBV9	NA	TRBJ1-2	NA	TGTGCCAGCAGCGCCCGAGGGGGTAACTATGGCTACACCTTC	CASSARGGNYGYTF
TRBV7-6	TRBD1	TRBJ2-6	NA	TGTGCCAGCAGTTCCGGGACAGGGAGATCTGGGGCCAACGTCCTGACTTTC	CASSSGTGRSGANVLTF
TRBV6-5	TRBD2	TRBJ2-3	NA	TGTGCCAGCAGTTACAACGGGGGGGCGGATACGCAGTATTTT	CASSYNGGADTQYF
TRBV4-2	NA	TRBJ2-6	NA	TGTGCCAGCAGCGCAAGGGAGGTTGGGGCCAACGTCCTGACTTTC	CASSAREVGANVLTF
TRBV19	NA	TRBJ1-1	NA	TGTGCCAGTAGTATACGCGACAGATTGAACACTGAAGCTTTCTTT	CASSIRDRLNTEAFF
TRBV4-1	NA	TRBJ2-2	NA	TGCGCCAGCAGCCTCCCCCCACTAGGGACTTTTACCGGGGAGCTGTTTTTT	CASSLPPLGTFTGELFF
TRBV7-6	TRBD1	TRBJ2-1	NA	TGTGCCAGCAGCTTCGAGGACAGGGGAATTGATGAGCAGTTCTTC	CASSFEDRGIDEQFF
TRBV27	NA	TRBJ2-7	NA	TGTGCCAGCAGTTTGGGTTGGTCCTACGAGCAGTACTTC	CASSLGWSYEQYF
TRBV6-5	NA	TRBJ1-6	few	TGTGCCAGCAGTAAAGACGGCTACTATAATTCACCCCTCCACTTT	CASSKDGYYNSPLHF
TRBV7-2	NA	TRBJ2-5	few	TGTGCCAGCAGCTGGGACCAGTTAACCCAGTACTTC	CASSWDQLTQYF
TRBV7-8	TRBD1	TRBJ1-6	NA	TGTGCCAGCAGCCGACAGGGGACCGAGCATAATTCACCCCTCCACTTT	CASSRQGTEHNSPLHF
TRBV27	TRBD1	TRBJ1-2	NA	TGTGCCAGCAGTTTAGTGAGGACAGGGACGACTAACTATGGCTACACCTTC	CASSLVRTGTTNYGYTF
TRBV7-9	TRBD1	TRBJ1-4	few	TGTGCCAGCAGCTTAGAGGGACAGGGGGAAAAACTGTTTTTT	CASSLEGQGEKLFF
TRBV20-1	NA	TRBJ2-5	few	TGCAGTGCTAGCTCTAGGGGGGGGGCGTTCGAGACCCAGTACTTC	CSASSRGGAFETQYF
TRBV7-8	NA	TRBJ2-1	many	TGTGCCAGCAGCTTAGCGTACCGGGGGCGCTACAATGAGCAGTTCTTC	CASSLAYRGRYNEQFF